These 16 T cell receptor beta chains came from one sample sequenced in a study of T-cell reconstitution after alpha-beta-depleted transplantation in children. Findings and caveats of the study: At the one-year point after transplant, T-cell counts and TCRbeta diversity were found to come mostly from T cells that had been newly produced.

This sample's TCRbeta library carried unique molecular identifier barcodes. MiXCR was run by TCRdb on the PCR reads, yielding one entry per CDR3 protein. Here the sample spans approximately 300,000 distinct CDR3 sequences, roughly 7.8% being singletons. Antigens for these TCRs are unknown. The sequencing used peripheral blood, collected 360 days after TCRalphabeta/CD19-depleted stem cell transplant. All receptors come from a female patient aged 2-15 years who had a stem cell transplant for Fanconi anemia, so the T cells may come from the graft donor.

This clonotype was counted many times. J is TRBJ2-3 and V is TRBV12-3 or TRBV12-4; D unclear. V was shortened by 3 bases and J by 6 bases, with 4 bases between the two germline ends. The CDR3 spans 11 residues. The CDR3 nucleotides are TGTGCCAGCAGTTTTGCCGATACGCAGTATTTT. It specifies CASSFADTQYF.

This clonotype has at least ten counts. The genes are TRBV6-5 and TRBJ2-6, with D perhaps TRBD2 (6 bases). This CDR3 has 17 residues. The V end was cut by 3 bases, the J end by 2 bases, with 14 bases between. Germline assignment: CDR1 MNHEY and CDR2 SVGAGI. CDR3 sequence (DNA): TGTGCCAGCAGTTATTTAATCTCGGGAGCTGGGGCCAACGTCCTGACTTTC. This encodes CASSYLISGAGANVLTF.

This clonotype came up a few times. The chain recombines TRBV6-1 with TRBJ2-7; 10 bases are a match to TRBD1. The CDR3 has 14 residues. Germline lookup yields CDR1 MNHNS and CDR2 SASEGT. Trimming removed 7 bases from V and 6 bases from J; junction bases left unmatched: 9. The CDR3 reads CASKTGTGEAEQYF. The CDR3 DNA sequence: TGTGCCAGCAAGACCGGGACAGGGGAGGCCGAGCAGTACTTC.

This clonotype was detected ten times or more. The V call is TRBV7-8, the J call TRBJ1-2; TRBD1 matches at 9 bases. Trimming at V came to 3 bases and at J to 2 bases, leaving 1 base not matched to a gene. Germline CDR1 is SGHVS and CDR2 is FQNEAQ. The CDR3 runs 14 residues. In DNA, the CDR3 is TGTGCCAGCAGCTTCGGGACAGGGAACTATGGCTACACCTTC. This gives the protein CASSFGTGNYGYTF.

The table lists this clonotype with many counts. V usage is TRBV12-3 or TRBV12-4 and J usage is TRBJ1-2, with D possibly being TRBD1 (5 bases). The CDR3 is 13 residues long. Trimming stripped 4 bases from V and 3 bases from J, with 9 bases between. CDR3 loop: CASSYRNDYGYTF. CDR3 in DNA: TGTGCCAGCAGTTACAGGAACGACTATGGCTACACCTTC.

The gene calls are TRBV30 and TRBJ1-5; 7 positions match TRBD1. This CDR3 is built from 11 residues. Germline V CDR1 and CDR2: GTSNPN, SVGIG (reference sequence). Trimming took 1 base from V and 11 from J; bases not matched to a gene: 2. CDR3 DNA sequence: TGTGCCTGGAGTGGAGGGGGCACCCAGCATTTT. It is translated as CAWSGGGTQHF.

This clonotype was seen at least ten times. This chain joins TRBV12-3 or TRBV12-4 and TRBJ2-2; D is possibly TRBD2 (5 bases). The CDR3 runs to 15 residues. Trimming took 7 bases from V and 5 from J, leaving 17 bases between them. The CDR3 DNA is TGTGCCAGCACCCTACTCCCAGGAGGAACCGGGGAGCTGTTTTTT. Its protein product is CASTLLPGGTGELFF.

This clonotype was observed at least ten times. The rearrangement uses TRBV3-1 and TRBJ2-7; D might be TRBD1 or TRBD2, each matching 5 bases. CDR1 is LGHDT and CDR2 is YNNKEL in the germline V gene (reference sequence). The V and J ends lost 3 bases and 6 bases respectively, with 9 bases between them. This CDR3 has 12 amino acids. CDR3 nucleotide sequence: TGTGCCAGCAGCCATCGGGGCGGCGAGCAGTACTTC. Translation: CASSHRGGEQYF.

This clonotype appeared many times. The CDR3: CASSPGGAGNQPQHF. In nucleotides, the CDR3 is TGTGCCAGCAGCCCGGGGGGTGCCGGCAATCAGCCCCAGCATTTT. The chain uses TRBV12-3 or TRBV12-4 and TRBJ1-5, with D perhaps TRBD1 (5 bases). Deletions cut 6 bases from V and 2 bases from J, with 14 bases between. This CDR3 contains 15 residues.

The CDR3 region has the DNA TGCAGCGTTTTCCAGGGGGTTGAAGCTTTCTTT. Translating gives CSVFQGVEAFF. This rearrangement joins TRBV29-1 to TRBJ1-1, with 7 bases lining up with TRBD1. This CDR3 has 11 residues. Losses at the gene ends were 5 bases for V and 7 bases for J; bases not matched to a gene: 4. Per germline, CDR1 SQVTM and CDR2 ANQGSEA.

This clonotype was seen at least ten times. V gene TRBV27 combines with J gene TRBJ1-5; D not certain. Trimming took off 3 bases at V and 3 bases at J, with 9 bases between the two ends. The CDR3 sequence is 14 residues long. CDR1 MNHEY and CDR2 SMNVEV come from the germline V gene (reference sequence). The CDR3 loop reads CASSLRGYNQPQHF. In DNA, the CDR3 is TGTGCCAGCAGTTTGCGGGGATACAATCAGCCCCAGCATTTT.

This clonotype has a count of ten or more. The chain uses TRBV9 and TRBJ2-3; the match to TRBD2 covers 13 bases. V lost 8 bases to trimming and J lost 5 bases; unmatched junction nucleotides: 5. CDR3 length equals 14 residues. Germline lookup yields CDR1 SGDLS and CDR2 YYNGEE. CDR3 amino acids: CASGLAGAGDTQYF. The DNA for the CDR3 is TGTGCCAGTGGACTAGCGGGGGCGGGAGATACGCAGTATTTT.

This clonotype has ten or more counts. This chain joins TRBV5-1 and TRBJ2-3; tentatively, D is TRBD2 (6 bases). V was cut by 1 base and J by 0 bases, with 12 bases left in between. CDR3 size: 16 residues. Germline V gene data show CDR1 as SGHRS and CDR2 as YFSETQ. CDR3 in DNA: TGCGCCAGCAGCTTGAACGAGCGGGTTAGCACAGATACGCAGTATTTT. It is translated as CASSLNERVSTDTQYF.

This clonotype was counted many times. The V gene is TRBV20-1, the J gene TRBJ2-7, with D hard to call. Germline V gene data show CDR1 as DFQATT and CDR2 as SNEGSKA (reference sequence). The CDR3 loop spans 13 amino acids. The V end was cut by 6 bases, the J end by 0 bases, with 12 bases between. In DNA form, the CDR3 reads TGCAGTGCACCAGACTCGAGCTCCTACGAGCAGTACTTC. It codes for CSAPDSSSYEQYF.

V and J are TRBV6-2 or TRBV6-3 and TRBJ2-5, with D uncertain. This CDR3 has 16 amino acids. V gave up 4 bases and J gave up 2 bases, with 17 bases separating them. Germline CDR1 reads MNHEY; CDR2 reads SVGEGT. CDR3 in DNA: TGTGCCAGCAGTTCCTGGGCCTCCATGGGGCAAGAGACCCAGTACTTC. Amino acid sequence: CASSSWASMGQETQYF.

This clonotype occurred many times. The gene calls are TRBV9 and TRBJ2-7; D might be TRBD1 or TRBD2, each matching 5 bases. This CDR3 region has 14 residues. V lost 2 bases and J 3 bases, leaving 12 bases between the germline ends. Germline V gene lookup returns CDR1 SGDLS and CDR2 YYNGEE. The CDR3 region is CASSVGDRYYEQYF. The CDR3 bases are TGTGCCAGCAGCGTGGGAGACAGATACTACGAGCAGTACTTC.